The 26 T cell receptor beta chains below all came from one sample that was sequenced in a study of Tregs in tolerant kidney transplant recipients. The repertoire was sequenced with immunoSEQ multiplex PCR; TCRdb's copy has only in-frame clones and lacks some. The top ten hold 0.37% of the sample, which has about 44,000 clones, 95% to 96% seen once. Their recognized antigens are unknown. Sequencing used Tregs from blood cultured with allogeneic cells. All receptors come from a human donor in good health.

This clone showed up just once. The V and J genes are TRBV6-6 and TRBJ1-1, with TRBD1 as a possible D gene (5 bases). CDR1 and CDR2 (germline): MNHNY, SVGAGI (reference sequence). The CDR3 is 13 residues long. The V gene lost 2 bases and the J gene lost 4 bases, with 8 bases spanning the gap. The CDR3: CASSYVGTTEAFF. The CDR3 nucleotides read TGTGCCAGCAGTTACGTGGGGACCACTGAAGCTTTCTTT.

This chain connects TRBV11-1 to TRBJ1-1; D call uncertain. Trimming left V 5 bases short and J 11 bases short, with 15 bases between. The CDR3 extends over 12 amino acids. The germline V gene has CDR1 SGHAT and CDR2 FQDESV (reference sequence). The CDR3 protein is CASSNGRERAFF. CDR3 nucleotide sequence: TGTGCCAGCAGCAACGGACGGGAGAGGGCTTTCTTT.

The chain employs TRBV11-3 and TRBJ2-7; D tentatively reads TRBD1 or TRBD2 (6 bases each). The CDR3 contains 18 residues. Trimming removed 1 base from V and 2 bases from J, with 21 bases in between. The germline CDR1 and CDR2 sequences are SGHNT and YENEEA. The CDR3 spells CASSLGGGERAHPYEQYF. The CDR3 region has the DNA TGTGCCAGCAGCTTAGGAGGGGGTGAGCGGGCCCACCCCTACGAGCAGTACTTC.

V usage is TRBV27 and J usage is TRBJ1-1; maybe TRBD1 (5 bases). This CDR3 region has 14 residues. Germline CDR1 reads MNHEY; CDR2 reads SMNVEV (reference sequence). V gave up 9 bases and J gave up 1 base, with 15 bases separating them. CDR3 bases: TGTGCCAGTCAGGGTTACCCTTCGAACACTGAAGCTTTCTTT. Translating gives CASQGYPSNTEAFF.

The chain carries TRBV5-4 and TRBJ2-7; 7 bases are shared with TRBD2. The CDR3 loop spans 16 amino acids. Germline assignment: CDR1 SGHNT and CDR2 YYREEE (reference sequence). V lost 4 bases, J lost 0 bases, and 10 bases stayed unmatched. The CDR3 region has the DNA TGTGCCAGCAGCCCCGGGGGGAGCGGCAGCTCCTACGAGCAGTACTTC. Protein product: CASSPGGSGSSYEQYF.

V is TRBV5-1 and J is TRBJ2-1; TRBD2 is a possible D gene (6 bases). This CDR3 comprises 15 residues. V gave up 0 bases and J gave up 1 base, with 8 bases separating them. CDR1 and CDR2 from the germline V gene are SGHRS and YFSETQ. The CDR3 loop is CASSLAGTSYNEQFF. The CDR3 bases are TGCGCCAGCAGCTTGGCGGGGACTTCCTACAATGAGCAGTTCTTC.

This chain uses TRBV7-3 with TRBJ1-2; TRBD1 agrees at 7 bases. V lost 2 bases and J lost 7; bases outside the gene matches: 10. The CDR3 contains 15 residues. Germline-derived CDR1 and CDR2 are SGHTA and FQGTGA. For the CDR3, the DNA is TGTGCCAGCAGCTTATACCGGGACAGCCCTAGTGGCTACACCTTC. Encoded protein: CASSLYRDSPSGYTF.

The V gene is TRBV10-2, the J gene TRBJ2-2; the D is unclear. CDR3 length: 14 amino acids. Trimming left V 3 bases short and J 5 bases short, with 10 bases between. Germline assignment: CDR1 WSHSY and CDR2 SAAADI. The DNA for the CDR3 is TGCGCCAGCAGTGATCTTCTGCCAACCGGGGAGCTGTTTTTT. Translating it yields CASSDLLPTGELFF.

The chain uses TRBV30 and TRBJ2-5; D perhaps matches TRBD1 (6 bases). V was cut by 3 bases and J by 5 bases, with 10 bases left in between. CDR3 length equals 12 residues. Germline CDR1 and CDR2: GTSNPN and SVGIG (reference sequence). As DNA, the CDR3 is TGTGCCTGGAGCGGGGACATTGAGACCCAGTACTTC. Amino acids: CAWSGDIETQYF.

The V and J genes are TRBV5-1 and TRBJ2-3; 9 positions agree with TRBD1. The CDR3 is made up of 14 amino acids. Germline V lookup: CDR1 SGHRS, CDR2 YFSETQ. Trimming at V came to 4 bases and at J to 3 bases, leaving 3 bases not matched to a gene. CDR3 in DNA: TGCGCCAGCAGCGCGGACAGGGGAACAGATACGCAGTATTTT. It yields the protein CASSADRGTDTQYF.

This chain's CDR3 is CASSPLRQNTGVGQPQHF. The CDR3 DNA follows: TGTGCCAGCTCACCACTAAGGCAGAATACAGGGGTGGGTCAGCCCCAGCATTTT. The chain carries TRBV18 and TRBJ1-5; 7 nucleotides align to TRBD1. The CDR3 is 18 amino acids. The junction had 15 bases not matched to a gene; V was cut back by 1 base and J by 6 bases. The germline CDR1 and CDR2 sequences are KGHSH and LQKENI.

This rearrangement joins TRBV18 to TRBJ2-1, with 9 bases identical to TRBD2. The CDR3 runs to 13 residues. The junction had 0 bases not matched to a gene; V was cut back by 3 bases and J by 6 bases. In germline, CDR1 is KGHSH, CDR2 LQKENI. The CDR3, as DNA: TGTGCCAGCTCACCGCGGGGGGGCAATGAGCAGTTCTTC. Translating gives CASSPRGGNEQFF. The full variable domain, its missing parts supplied by reference TRBV18 and TRBJ2-1, is NAGVMQNPRHLVRRRGQEARLRCSPMKGHSHVYWYRQLPEEGLKFMVYLQKENIIDESGMPKERFSAEFPKEGPSILRIQQVVRGDSAAYFCASSPRGGNEQFFGPGTRLTVL.

The chain couples TRBV6-1 to TRBJ2-7; the D gene is possibly TRBD1 (6 bases). Per germline, CDR1 MNHNS and CDR2 SASEGT. V lost 6 bases and J lost 0, with 15 bases in between. The CDR3 runs to 15 residues. CDR3 bases: TGTGCCAGCAGCTCCCGGGACATAAGCTCCTACGAGCAGTACTTC. This translates into CASSSRDISSYEQYF.

The chain links TRBV5-1 to TRBJ2-1; 10 bases match TRBD1. Germline V lookup: CDR1 SGHRS, CDR2 YFSETQ. J was trimmed by 2 bases and V by 1 base; bases with no gene match: 6. This CDR3 is 17 amino acids long. The CDR3 DNA follows: TGCGCCAGCAGCTTGTTCACCGGGACAGGGGCCTACAATGAGCAGTTCTTC. Protein: CASSLFTGTGAYNEQFF.

The chain combines TRBV5-1 with TRBJ2-3; TRBD1 agrees at 8 bases. Trimming took 3 bases from V and 0 from J; bases not matched to a gene: 6. The CDR3 sequence is 16 residues long. From germline, CDR1 is SGHRS and CDR2 YFSETQ. CDR3 sequence (DNA): TGCGCCAGCAGCTCGGGACAGGATGCTAGCACAGATACGCAGTATTTT. It codes for CASSSGQDASTDTQYF.

V is TRBV30 and J is TRBJ1-4, with a tentative D call TRBD1 (5 bases). V lost 2 bases, J lost 7 bases, and 14 bases lay in between. The CDR3 totals 14 residues. Germline CDR1 is GTSNPN and CDR2 is SVGIG (reference sequence). CDR3 DNA sequence: TGTGCCTGGAGTCGGGGGACCGGGGTTGAAAAACTGTTTTTT. It codes for CAWSRGTGVEKLFF.

The genes are TRBV30 and TRBJ2-1; TRBD2 matches at 9 bases. CDR3 length: 13 residues. V lost 2 bases and J lost 8; bases outside the gene matches: 4. Germline loops: CDR1 GTSNPN, CDR2 SVGIG (reference sequence). CDR3 loop: CAWSRTSVHEQFF. As DNA, the CDR3 is TGTGCCTGGAGTCGGACTAGCGTCCATGAGCAGTTCTTC.

This chain connects TRBV19 to TRBJ2-2, with D possibly matching TRBD1 (6 bases). CDR1 and CDR2 from the germline V gene are LNHDA and SQIVND (reference sequence). V gave up 3 bases and J gave up 1 base, with 18 bases separating them. The CDR3 totals 18 residues. The CDR3 here is CASSIWEWTDGNTGELFF. As DNA, the CDR3 is TGTGCCAGTAGTATCTGGGAGTGGACAGATGGGAACACCGGGGAGCTGTTTTTT.

The chain couples TRBV10-1 to TRBJ1-5; TRBD1 matches at 10 bases. J gave up 3 bases and V 3 bases, and 2 bases lay outside the gene matches. CDR1 WNHNN and CDR2 SYGVQD come from the germline V gene (reference sequence). The CDR3 has 15 residues. The CDR3 protein is CASSDGQGVNQPQHF. CDR3 nucleotide sequence: TGCGCCAGCAGTGACGGACAGGGGGTCAATCAGCCCCAGCATTTT.

The genes are TRBV7-9 and TRBJ2-1, with 7 bases lining up with TRBD2. Germline V lookup: CDR1 SEHNR, CDR2 FQNEAQ (reference sequence). This CDR3 is built from 15 residues. V trimming: 5 bases; J trimming: 5 bases; junction bases outside the gene matches: 9. The CDR3 DNA reads TGTGCCAGCAGCCCGGGGGGTCCTTTTAACAATGAGCAGTTCTTC. This gives the protein CASSPGGPFNNEQFF.

The rearrangement joins TRBV18 to TRBJ1-1; D not resolved. The germline V gene encodes CDR1 KGHSH and CDR2 LQKENI. This CDR3 has 16 residues. The V gene lost 6 bases and the J gene lost 0 bases, with 17 bases spanning the gap. The CDR3 region has the DNA TGTGCCAGCTCGAACCAGCCCTGGACGGTGAACACTGAAGCTTTCTTT. It specifies CASSNQPWTVNTEAFF.

This chain uses TRBV2 with TRBJ1-5; 8 bases match TRBD1. In germline, CDR1 is SNHLY, CDR2 FYNNEI. The V and J ends lost 7 bases and 6 bases, in that order; junction bases with no gene match: 8. This CDR3 region has 14 residues. The CDR3 region is CASTGQGSRQPQHF. The CDR3 DNA follows: TGTGCCAGCACAGGACAGGGATCGCGTCAGCCCCAGCATTTT. Full variable domain (remainder filled in from reference TRBV2 and TRBJ1-5): EPEVTQTPSHQVTQMGQEVILRCVPISNHLYFYWYRQILGQKVEFLVSFYNNEISEKSEIFDDQFSVERPDGSNFTLKIRSTKLEDSAMYFCASTGQGSRQPQHFGDGTRLSIL.

This chain links TRBV6-6 with TRBJ1-5; 10 positions agree with TRBD1. CDR1 and CDR2 from the germline V gene are MNHNY and SVGAGI (reference sequence). Losses at the gene ends were 5 bases for V and 8 bases for J; bases not matched to a gene: 9. The CDR3 extends over 15 amino acids. The chain's CDR3 is CASSNRQGARKPQHF. The CDR3 DNA reads TGTGCCAGCAGTAATAGACAGGGGGCTAGGAAGCCCCAGCATTTT.

The J gene is TRBJ2-3, the V gene TRBV6-1, with a weak D call TRBD1 (5 bases). The CDR3 contains 13 residues. Germline-derived CDR1 and CDR2 are MNHNS and SASEGT. Trimming took 4 bases from V and 6 from J, leaving 11 bases between them. CDR3 loop: CASSAQPGDTQYF. The CDR3 bases are TGTGCCAGCAGTGCGCAACCAGGGGATACGCAGTATTTT.

The genes are TRBV7-9 and TRBJ2-1, with D possibly matching TRBD2 (6 bases). In germline, CDR1 is SEHNR, CDR2 FQNEAQ (reference sequence). V lost 4 bases and J lost 1, with 17 bases in between. The CDR3 consists of 17 residues. Here the CDR3 DNA reads TGTGCCAGCAGCTCCTCATCTACGGGAGCGTCCTACAATGAGCAGTTCTTC. Amino acid sequence: CASSSSSTGASYNEQFF.

The genes are TRBV6-1 and TRBJ2-1; TRBD2 aligns across 12 bases. The germline V gene has CDR1 MNHNS and CDR2 SASEGT. The V gene end was trimmed by 3 bases and the J gene end by 9 bases; junction bases not matched to a gene: 6. CDR3 length: 15 residues. The CDR3 sequence is CASSDLAGGLLEQFF. CDR3 coding DNA: TGTGCCAGCAGTGATCTAGCGGGAGGGCTGCTTGAGCAGTTCTTC.